The clone carrying this TCR beta chain was observed a few times. Its antigen is unknown. Germline CDR1 reads SGDLS; CDR2 reads YYNGEE. V lost 0 bases to trimming and J lost 6 bases; unmatched junction nucleotides: 9. CDR3 length equals 15 residues. These data originate in a study of cytomegalovirus exposure and HLA in healthy donors. Study conclusions and caveats: In an earlier analysis, most TCR beta V segments were productive about 87% or about 30% of the time.

PCR used 60 Vbeta primers and 13 Jbeta primers. The data were produced by immunoSEQ multiplex PCR, yet TCRdb's version contains in-frame clones alone and is incomplete. This sample yields 150,000 to 170,000 clones, of which 80% are seen a single time; roughly 13% belongs to the top ten. The sequenced sample consisted of PBMCs. V gene TRBV9 combines with J gene TRBJ2-7; 7 bases fit TRBD1. This clonotype was obtained from a man aged 25-45 years in good health and CMV-seropositive. The CDR3: CASSVVGTEGVEQYF. The CDR3 nucleotides are TGTGCCAGCAGCGTAGTTGGGACAGAAGGTGTCGAGCAGTACTTC.